This TCR beta chain was found in a study of blood T cell repertoires in COVID-19. Study summary: Whether acute or convalescent, the COVID-19 samples came from the United States, Italy and Spain. The cDNA or gDNA used as material had been derived from T cells, B-cell-depleted T cells, or PBMCs.

Using immunoSEQ multiplex PCR, the repertoire was profiled, and TCRdb retains in-frame clones only, with some absent. The sample shows fewer than 300,000 clones, about four fifths of them seen only once. Participants' own reports of clinical history determined their cohort assignment. The CDR3 totals 14 residues. V was clipped by 7 bases and J by 5 bases, with 14 bases between them. From germline, CDR1 is MNHEY and CDR2 SVGAGI. This clone was detected once. The source of this sequence is a man between 35 and 55 years old who had been exposed to COVID-19. The gene calls are TRBV6-5 and TRBJ2-2; maybe TRBD2 (5 bases). Input material: PBMCs or T cells enriched from blood (not recorded which). CDR3 nucleotides: TGTGCCAGCAACCCTCGCCGGGGAACCGGGGAGCTGTTTTTT. Translating gives CASNPRRGTGELFF.